The 18 T cell receptor beta chains given below trace back to one sample, sequenced in a study of blood T cell repertoires in COVID-19. Sequenced by immunoSEQ multiplex PCR; TCRdb stores in-frame clones only, minus some. The repertoire includes fewer than 150,000 clones, roughly 79% of them detected once, and about a tenth sits in the top ten. The sequenced material came from peripheral blood. The receptor set was obtained from a human donor in a cohort sampled during active COVID-19.

The chain recombines TRBV10-3 with TRBJ2-3, with a possible D match to TRBD2 (7 bases). The CDR3 runs 15 residues. CDR1 and CDR2 from the germline V gene are ENHRY and SYGVKD. V was trimmed by 5 bases and J by 2 bases, leaving 14 bases between them. The CDR3 DNA sequence: TGTGCCATCAGTTCGGGGGGCGCCCCCACAGATACGCAGTATTTT. Its translation: CAISSGGAPTDTQYF.

This clone was observed many times. The chain uses TRBV19 and TRBJ2-3; 7 bases align to TRBD1. CDR3 length: 14 residues. Trimming cost V 5 bases and J 5 bases; bases outside gene matches: 7. Per germline, CDR1 LNHDA and CDR2 SQIVND (reference sequence). The CDR3 reads CASSVTGQGDTQYF. CDR3 bases: TGTGCCAGTAGTGTGACAGGGCAAGGAGATACGCAGTATTTT.

This clone has only a few counts. The chain combines TRBV21-1 with TRBJ1-1; the table's D call of TRBD1 was not tested on the DNA. TRBV21-1 is marked as a pseudogene. There are 18 residues in the CDR3. The CDR3 loop reads CASSNEGARVGMNTEAFF. The CDR3 DNA sequence: TGTGCCAGCAGCAACGAGGGGGCCCGGGTAGGGATGAACACTGAAGCTTTCTTT.

The rearrangement uses TRBV3-1 (or the pseudogene TRBV3-2) and TRBJ1-5; D may be TRBD1 (6 bases). Germline CDR1 reads LGHDT; CDR2 reads YNNKEL (reference sequence). The CDR3 sequence is 14 residues long. V was shortened by 6 bases and J by 6 bases, with 15 bases between the two germline ends. The CDR3 loop is CASSPGEGGQPQHF. The CDR3 DNA sequence: TGTGCCAGCAGTCCCGGGGAGGGGGGTCAGCCCCAGCATTTT.

This sequence joins TRBV28 and TRBJ1-1; possible D gene TRBD1, 5 bases. The germline V gene encodes CDR1 MDHEN and CDR2 SYDVKM. The ends were cut back, 6 bases at V and 3 bases at J, with 23 bases in the middle. CDR3 length: 17 amino acids. CDR3 sequence reads: CASSANTWDGGHTEAFF. CDR3 coding DNA: TGTGCCAGCAGCGCCAATACCTGGGACGGGGGTCACACTGAAGCTTTCTTT.

This rearrangement joins TRBV5-1 to TRBJ2-7; 9 nucleotides match TRBD1. CDR1 and CDR2 (germline): SGHRS, YFSETQ. V dropped 2 bases and J dropped 4; count of bases not matched to a gene: 1. The CDR3 runs to 13 residues. CDR3 loop: CASSFGTGYEQYF. CDR3 bases: TGCGCCAGCAGCTTCGGGACAGGGTACGAGCAGTACTTC.

The rearrangement joins TRBV5-5 to TRBJ2-3, with 9 bases aligning to TRBD1. Germline values: CDR1 SGHKS, CDR2 YYEKEE (reference sequence). This CDR3 region has 15 residues. Trimming at V came to 0 bases and at J to 4 bases, leaving 3 bases not matched to a gene. The CDR3 reads CASSLGTGVPDTQYF. CDR3 bases: TGTGCCAGCAGCTTGGGGACAGGGGTACCAGATACGCAGTATTTT.

CDR3 DNA sequence: TGTGCCAGCAGCCTGGAACAGGGGGGGGTGACCCAGTACTTC. Amino acids: CASSLEQGGVTQYF. The chain uses TRBV7-2 and TRBJ2-5; perhaps TRBD1 as D (8 bases). V lost 5 bases to trimming and J lost 7 bases, with 17 bases between them. From germline, CDR1 is SGHTA and CDR2 FQGNSA. This CDR3 is 14 amino acids long.

The rearrangement joins TRBV6-5 to TRBJ1-1; D unclear. The V gene's germline CDR1 is MNHEY and CDR2 SVGAGI. V was shortened by 8 bases and J by 2 bases, with 9 bases between the two germline ends. This CDR3 has 12 amino acids. The CDR3 nucleotides read TGTGCCAGCCGCAGGATTAACACTGAAGCTTTCTTT. This encodes CASRRINTEAFF.

The rearrangement links TRBV28 to TRBJ2-7; 8 positions match TRBD1. The germline V gene has CDR1 MDHEN and CDR2 SYDVKM. The CDR3 runs 14 residues. V was pared by 7 bases and J by 1 base, with 6 bases of the junction left unmatched. The CDR3 loop is CASTRTGLSYEQYF. CDR3 DNA sequence: TGTGCCAGCACCCGGACAGGGCTATCCTACGAGCAGTACTTC. Full variable domain (outside the CDR3, taken from reference TRBV28 and TRBJ2-7): DVKVTQSSRYLVKRTGEKVFLECVQDMDHENMFWYRQDPGLGLRLIYFSYDVKMKEKGDIPEGYSVSREKKERFSLILESASTNQTSMYLCASTRTGLSYEQYFGPGTRLTVT.

This chain connects TRBV15 to TRBJ1-6; the D is unclear. Germline V lookup: CDR1 LNHNV, CDR2 YYDKDF (reference sequence). Trimming left V 0 bases short and J 0 bases short, with 6 bases between. The CDR3 totals 16 residues. CDR3 coding DNA: TGTGCCACCAGCAGAGATGTCAGCTCCTATAATTCACCCCTCCACTTT. Translating gives CATSRDVSSYNSPLHF.

The gene calls are TRBV4-1 and TRBJ1-2; TRBD1 is a possible D gene (5 bases). Trimming took off 4 bases at V and 0 bases at J, with 12 bases between the two ends. Germline V gene sequence: CDR1 MGHRA, CDR2 YSYEKL. This CDR3 is built from 15 residues. CDR3 nucleotide sequence: TGCGCCAGCAGCCCCAACCGACAGTCTAACTATGGCTACACCTTC. It encodes CASSPNRQSNYGYTF.

The chain combines TRBV9 with TRBJ2-3; 11 bases map to TRBD2. The ends lost 0 bases at V and 5 bases at J; junction bases unmatched: 2. Germline CDR1 and CDR2: SGDLS and YYNGEE. This CDR3 spans 15 amino acids. Here the CDR3 reads CASSVEGTSGDTQYF. CDR3 coding DNA: TGTGCCAGCAGCGTAGAAGGGACTAGCGGAGATACGCAGTATTTT.

This chain connects TRBV10-2 to TRBJ2-7; 7 bases align to TRBD1. The CDR3 consists of 14 residues. After removal of 6 bases from V and 0 bases from J, the junction contained 5 bases not matched to a gene. Germline assignment: CDR1 WSHSY and CDR2 SAAADI. The CDR3 spells CASRRQGSSYEQYF. The CDR3 nucleotides read TGCGCCAGCAGGCGACAGGGTAGCTCCTACGAGCAGTACTTC.

This clone appeared a single time. V gene TRBV5-5 combines with J gene TRBJ2-3; TRBD2 aligns across 12 bases. The J segment lost 5 bases and the V segment lost 4 bases, leaving 17 bases of the junction unmatched. Germline lookup yields CDR1 SGHKS and CDR2 YYEKEE (reference sequence). CDR3 length: 19 residues. CDR3 residues: CASSLTPLAGGLEEDTQYF. The CDR3 nucleotides are TGTGCCAGCAGCCTCACCCCCCTAGCGGGGGGGCTCGAGGAAGATACGCAGTATTTT.

There are a few counts of this clone. The chain combines TRBV4-2 with TRBJ1-2; 10 bases are shared with TRBD1. Germline V gives CDR1 LGHNA, CDR2 YNFKEQ. The CDR3 contains 16 residues. J lost 4 bases, V lost 4 bases, and 9 bases had no gene match. The CDR3 protein is CASSPERQGAAYGYTF. CDR3 DNA sequence: TGTGCCAGCAGCCCCGAAAGACAGGGGGCGGCCTATGGCTACACCTTC.

The rearrangement links TRBV28 to TRBJ1-5; possibly TRBD1 for D (5 bases). Per germline, CDR1 MDHEN and CDR2 SYDVKM. Deletions cut 8 bases from V and 3 bases from J, with 11 bases between. CDR3 length equals 13 residues. CDR3 sequence reads: CASWGDINQPQHF. The DNA for the CDR3 is TGTGCCAGCTGGGGGGATATCAATCAGCCCCAGCATTTT. The full variable domain, rest sourced from reference TRBV28 and TRBJ1-5, is DVKVTQSSRYLVKRTGEKVFLECVQDMDHENMFWYRQDPGLGLRLIYFSYDVKMKEKGDIPEGYSVSREKKERFSLILESASTNQTSMYLCASWGDINQPQHFGDGTRLSIL.

The chain carries TRBV19 and TRBJ1-1; the match to TRBD1 covers 9 bases. CDR1 is LNHDA, CDR2 SQIVND, per germline (reference sequence). This CDR3 has 16 amino acids. With 3 bases clipped from V and 6 bases from J, the junction kept 11 bases outside the gene matches. CDR3 in amino acids: CASSMLTGGVMAEAFF. Written as DNA, the CDR3 is TGTGCCAGTAGTATGTTGACAGGGGGTGTTATGGCTGAAGCTTTCTTT.